Presented here are 21 T cell receptor beta chains from one specimen sequenced in a study of blood T cell repertoires in COVID-19. Sequencing was performed with immunoSEQ multiplex PCR; in TCRdb, only in-frame clones are kept and a portion is missing. The table includes 140,000 or so clones, roughly 80% detected once. What was sequenced was peripheral blood. The source is a woman in her sixties or seventies with COVID-19, enrolled during active disease.

This chain links TRBV7-8 with TRBJ1-1; no reliable D call. Germline CDR1 SGHVS, CDR2 FQNEAQ. The germline V and J ends were trimmed by 4 bases and 4 bases, with 13 bases remaining between them. The CDR3 runs to 14 residues. The CDR3 loop is CASSSYPGFTEAFF. CDR3 DNA: TGTGCCAGCAGCTCCTACCCGGGGTTCACTGAAGCTTTCTTT.

The chain combines TRBV15 with TRBJ2-7; perhaps TRBD2 as D (5 bases). The CDR3 runs 16 residues. V dropped 0 bases and J dropped 2 bases, with 14 bases sitting between them. The germline V gene has CDR1 LNHNV and CDR2 YYDKDF (reference sequence). CDR3: CATSRDESGFTYEQYF. CDR3 coding DNA: TGTGCCACCAGCAGAGATGAGTCGGGGTTCACCTACGAGCAGTACTTC.

CDR3 in amino acids: CASSSGFPAEQYF. For the CDR3, the DNA is TGTGCCAGCAGTTCCGGGTTCCCGGCCGAGCAGTACTTC. The chain combines TRBV12-3 or TRBV12-4 with TRBJ2-7; D gene ambiguous. The CDR3 sequence is 13 residues long. V gave up 4 bases and J gave up 6 bases, with 13 bases separating them.

The rearrangement links TRBV15 to TRBJ2-5; the match to TRBD2 covers 7 bases. Per germline, CDR1 LNHNV and CDR2 YYDKDF (reference sequence). The CDR3 loop spans 15 amino acids. Unmatched junction bases numbered 8, after V lost 5 bases and J lost 2 bases. The CDR3 reads CATSRASGPQETQYF. The CDR3 DNA follows: TGTGCCACCAGCCGGGCTAGCGGACCTCAAGAGACCCAGTACTTC.

V usage is TRBV6-1 and J usage is TRBJ1-6, with D unclear. Per the germline V gene, CDR1 is MNHNS and CDR2 is SASEGT. The CDR3 is made up of 15 amino acids. V was clipped by 2 bases and J by 7 bases, with 12 bases between them. CDR3 in DNA: TGTGCCAGCAGTGAAATTCAGGCGGGCAATTCACCCCTCCACTTT. It specifies CASSEIQAGNSPLHF.

V is TRBV2 and J is TRBJ1-5; D not certain. Per the germline V gene, CDR1 is SNHLY and CDR2 is FYNNEI. The CDR3 is 13 amino acids. With 3 bases removed from V and 6 bases from J, the gap between germline ends came to 9 bases. The CDR3 reads CASSEEEGQPQHF. CDR3 nucleotides: TGTGCCAGCAGTGAGGAGGAGGGTCAGCCCCAGCATTTT. Based on the CDR3 plus reference TRBV2 and TRBJ1-5, the full variable domain is EPEVTQTPSHQVTQMGQEVILRCVPISNHLYFYWYRQILGQKVEFLVSFYNNEISEKSEIFDDQFSVERPDGSNFTLKIRSTKLEDSAMYFCASSEEEGQPQHFGDGTRLSIL.

The rearrangement joins TRBV6-5 to TRBJ1-1; no definite D call. This CDR3 comprises 15 residues. Germline V gene lookup returns CDR1 MNHEY and CDR2 SVGAGI. The ends were cut back, 2 bases at V and 4 bases at J, with 14 bases in the middle. The CDR3 here is CASSYRPLGTTEAFF. In DNA, the CDR3 is TGTGCCAGCAGTTACCGTCCGCTGGGCACCACTGAAGCTTTCTTT.

The rearrangement joins TRBV21-1 to TRBJ2-7; the table names TRBD2, a call not compared with the DNA. TRBV21-1 constitutes a pseudogene. This CDR3 is 19 amino acids long. The CDR3 region has the DNA TGTGCCAGCAGACAGAGTGGAGGGATCCTACGCGGGTCCTCCTACGAGCAGTACTTC. This translates into CASRQSGGILRGSSYEQYF.

The chain uses TRBV19 and TRBJ1-6; a possible D gene is TRBD1 (6 bases). The V and J ends lost 5 bases and 7 bases respectively, with 15 bases between them. The CDR3 loop spans 15 amino acids. Germline V gene data show CDR1 as LNHDA and CDR2 as SQIVND (reference sequence). The CDR3 bases are TGTGCCAGTAGTCTACAGGGTTTGAGAAATTCACCCCTCCACTTT. Translated: CASSLQGLRNSPLHF.

The chain links TRBV6-6 to TRBJ1-2, with 7 bases that match TRBD1. The CDR3 is made up of 13 amino acids. The J segment lost 6 bases and the V segment lost 5 bases, leaving 6 bases of the junction unmatched. From germline, CDR1 is MNHNY and CDR2 SVGAGI (reference sequence). The CDR3 DNA sequence: TGTGCCAGCAGTAATAGACAGGGAGATGGCTACACCTTC. Protein product: CASSNRQGDGYTF.

The J gene is TRBJ1-1, the V gene TRBV24-1, with D uncertain. This CDR3 has 13 residues. V was trimmed by 3 bases and J by 1 base, leaving 5 bases between them. The germline V gene has CDR1 KGHDR and CDR2 SFDVKD. CDR3 sequence: CATSDSRNTEAFF. CDR3 sequence (DNA): TGTGCCACCAGTGATAGCCGGAACACTGAAGCTTTCTTT.

The V call is TRBV25-1, the J call TRBJ1-2; 7 nucleotides agree with TRBD1. V gave up 10 bases and J gave up 6 bases; unmatched junction bases: 26. The V gene's germline CDR1 is MGHDK and CDR2 SYGVNS. The CDR3 consists of 18 residues. CDR3 loop: CATASQGDWKFGTNGYTF. CDR3 nucleotide sequence: TGTGCCACCGCCTCCCAGGGGGACTGGAAGTTCGGTACTAATGGCTACACCTTC.

The V gene is TRBV9, the J gene TRBJ2-1; 10 bases align to TRBD1. The CDR3 length is 17 residues. The germline V gene encodes CDR1 SGDLS and CDR2 YYNGEE. Trimming at V came to 3 bases and at J to 0 bases, leaving 6 bases not matched to a gene. The CDR3: CASSARDRGFSYNEQFF. DNA for the CDR3: TGTGCCAGCAGCGCCCGGGACAGGGGCTTCTCCTACAATGAGCAGTTCTTC.

J is TRBJ1-1 and V is TRBV5-4; 7 nucleotides match TRBD1. The CDR3 is 15 residues long. J was trimmed by 6 bases and V by 3 bases; bases with no gene match: 11. CDR1 SGHNT and CDR2 YYREEE come from the germline V gene (reference sequence). CDR3 region: CASSSRQGSFPEAFF. Written as DNA, the CDR3 is TGTGCCAGCAGCTCAAGACAGGGCTCCTTTCCTGAAGCTTTCTTT.

V is TRBV11-1 and J is TRBJ2-2, with 7 nucleotides matching TRBD1. The V and J ends lost 2 bases and 4 bases, in that order; junction bases with no gene match: 1. CDR3 length equals 14 residues. Germline-derived CDR1 and CDR2 are SGHAT and FQDESV (reference sequence). CDR3 sequence: CASSLRQGTGELFF. The CDR3 DNA reads TGTGCCAGCAGCTTAAGACAGGGCACCGGGGAGCTGTTTTTT.

The rearrangement uses TRBV7-9 and TRBJ2-5, with D possibly being TRBD1 (5 bases). V was pared by 1 base and J by 2 bases, with 11 bases between. The CDR3 consists of 15 residues. Germline CDR1 is SEHNR and CDR2 is FQNEAQ (reference sequence). CDR3 sequence reads: CASSLEGSGQETQYF. The DNA for the CDR3 is TGTGCCAGCAGCTTAGAGGGGTCAGGACAAGAGACCCAGTACTTC.

This chain connects TRBV2 to TRBJ1-5; 7 nucleotides match TRBD1. Germline-derived CDR1 and CDR2 are SNHLY and FYNNEI. Trimming cost V 8 bases and J 0 bases; bases outside gene matches: 13. The CDR3 sequence is 17 residues long. For the CDR3, the DNA is TGTGCCAGCGGACCGCCGGGACAGAGAGATAGCAATCAGCCCCAGCATTTT. It encodes CASGPPGQRDSNQPQHF. Full variable domain (remainder filled in from reference TRBV2 and TRBJ1-5): EPEVTQTPSHQVTQMGQEVILRCVPISNHLYFYWYRQILGQKVEFLVSFYNNEISEKSEIFDDQFSVERPDGSNFTLKIRSTKLEDSAMYFCASGPPGQRDSNQPQHFGDGTRLSIL.

V gene TRBV25-1 combines with J gene TRBJ2-7, with 9 bases lining up with TRBD1. The CDR3 totals 15 residues. Germline V gives CDR1 MGHDK, CDR2 SYGVNS. V shed 4 bases and J 0 bases; nucleotides not matched to a gene: 4. The CDR3: CASSAPGQGSYEQYF. The DNA for the CDR3 is TGTGCCAGCAGTGCGCCGGGACAGGGCTCCTACGAGCAGTACTTC.

V is TRBV5-8 and J is TRBJ2-7; perhaps TRBD1 as D (7 bases). V lost 0 bases to trimming and J lost 3 bases, with 10 bases between them. In germline, CDR1 is SGHTS, CDR2 YDEGEE. This CDR3 is 14 amino acids long. The CDR3 DNA is TGTGCCAGCAGCTTGGGACAGGGACTCTACGAGCAGTACTTC. Its translation: CASSLGQGLYEQYF.

CDR3 nucleotides: TGTGCCAGCAGACAAACGACAGCTGAAGCTTTCTTT. It is translated as CASRQTTAEAFF. The rearrangement links TRBV12-3 or TRBV12-4 to TRBJ1-1; D may be TRBD1 (5 bases). The CDR3 is made up of 12 amino acids. V lost 6 bases and J 6 bases, leaving 11 bases between the germline ends.

This rearrangement joins TRBV5-5 to TRBJ2-7; no reliable D call. CDR3 length equals 16 residues. The germline V gene has CDR1 SGHKS and CDR2 YYEKEE (reference sequence). V lost 2 bases, J lost 0 bases, and 15 bases lay in between. The CDR3 DNA reads TGTGCCAGCAGCTTAACCCCCCCACCCAGCTCCTACGAGCAGTACTTC. It is translated as CASSLTPPPSSYEQYF.